This TCR beta chain was documented in a study of Ad26.COV2.S vaccination and SARS-CoV-2 variants. Regarding the study as a whole: Vaccinees reportedly had broad spike-specific CD8+ and CD4+ T cell responses. Responses of T cells in total may have been underestimated by the TCR breadth and depth analyses. Among vaccine recipients, spike-specific TCR breadth exceeded that of placebo recipients.

About this clone itself: The antigen is not known.

Profiling relied on immunoSEQ multiplex PCR, and the TCRdb table lists in-frame clones only, not all of them. The data show 97,000 or so clones, less than 85% seen once. Trimming pared 4 bases from V and 4 bases from J, leaving 11 bases between. The CDR3 runs to 13 residues. The V gene's germline CDR1 is SGHDT and CDR2 YYEEEE. Specimen: peripheral blood, collected after recovery from COVID-19. The chain links TRBV5-6 to TRBJ1-2; tentative D call: TRBD1 (6 bases). This receptor was taken from a human donor who had recovered from COVID-19. Here the CDR3 DNA reads TGTGCCAGCAGCGGAACAGGGTCCTATGGCTACACCTTC. Translated, it gives CASSGTGSYGYTF.